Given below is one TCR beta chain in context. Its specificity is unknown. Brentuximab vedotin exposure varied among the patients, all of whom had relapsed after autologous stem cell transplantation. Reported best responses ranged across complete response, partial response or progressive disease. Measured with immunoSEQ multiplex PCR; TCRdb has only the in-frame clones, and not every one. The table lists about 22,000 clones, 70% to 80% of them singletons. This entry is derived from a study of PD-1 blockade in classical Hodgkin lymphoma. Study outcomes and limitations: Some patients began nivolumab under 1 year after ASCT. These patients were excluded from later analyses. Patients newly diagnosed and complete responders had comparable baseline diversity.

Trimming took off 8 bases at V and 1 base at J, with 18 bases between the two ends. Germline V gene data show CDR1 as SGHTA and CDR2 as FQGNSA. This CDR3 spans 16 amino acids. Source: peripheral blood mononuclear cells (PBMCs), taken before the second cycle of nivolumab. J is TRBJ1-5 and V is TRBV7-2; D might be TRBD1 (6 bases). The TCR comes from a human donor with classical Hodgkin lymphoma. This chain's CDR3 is CASSLWGGPSNQPQHF. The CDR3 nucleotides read TGTGCCAGCTCGCTCTGGGGGGGCCCAAGCAATCAGCCCCAGCATTTT.